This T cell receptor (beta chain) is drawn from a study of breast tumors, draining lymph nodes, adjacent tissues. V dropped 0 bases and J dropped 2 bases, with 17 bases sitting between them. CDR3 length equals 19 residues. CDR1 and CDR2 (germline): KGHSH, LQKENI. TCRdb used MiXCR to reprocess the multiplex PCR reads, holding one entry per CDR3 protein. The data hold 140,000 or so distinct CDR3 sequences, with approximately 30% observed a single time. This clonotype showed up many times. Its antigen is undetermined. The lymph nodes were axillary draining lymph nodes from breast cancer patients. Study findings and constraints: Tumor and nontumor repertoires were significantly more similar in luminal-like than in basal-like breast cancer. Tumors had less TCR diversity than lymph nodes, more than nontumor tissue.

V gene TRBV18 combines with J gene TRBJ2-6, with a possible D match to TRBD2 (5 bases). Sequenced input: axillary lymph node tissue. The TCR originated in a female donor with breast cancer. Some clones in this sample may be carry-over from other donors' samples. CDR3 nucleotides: TGTGCCAGCTCACCACCGTGGGAGACCTTACTTACTGGGGCCAACGTCCTGACTTTC. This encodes CASSPPWETLLTGANVLTF.